This passage covers 27 T cell receptor beta chains from one sample sequenced in a study of T cell responses to AZD1222 COVID-19 vaccine. Profiled with immunoSEQ multiplex PCR; TCRdb holds only in-frame clones, not every one. Of some 86,000 clones listed, about 91% are singletons. The sample consisted of peripheral blood, taken on day 0 of AZD1222 vaccination. Every receptor here comes from an adult in good health.

The genes are TRBV18 and TRBJ2-7; 13 bases are shared with TRBD2. J was trimmed by 2 bases and V by 3 bases; bases with no gene match: 1. Germline V gives CDR1 KGHSH, CDR2 LQKENI. This CDR3 has 15 residues. CDR3 DNA: TGTGCCAGCTCACCGGGGACTAGCGGGACCTACGAGCAGTACTTC. It translates to CASSPGTSGTYEQYF.

The genes are TRBV2 and TRBJ2-1; 8 bases agree with TRBD2. CDR3 length equals 15 residues. The junction had 8 bases not matched to a gene; V was cut back by 4 bases and J by 6 bases. The germline CDR1 and CDR2 sequences are SNHLY and FYNNEI. The CDR3 reads CASSVEAGAPNEQFF. Here the CDR3 DNA reads TGTGCCAGCAGTGTGGAAGCGGGAGCACCCAATGAGCAGTTCTTC.

This chain uses TRBV28 with TRBJ1-5; no clear D. From germline, CDR1 is MDHEN and CDR2 SYDVKM. This CDR3 has 18 residues. V lost 3 bases and J 1 base, leaving 19 bases between the germline ends. CDR3 nucleotides: TGTGCCAGCAGTTTCAACCCCTCCGATCCCCAGAGCAATCAGCCCCAGCATTTT. Residues: CASSFNPSDPQSNQPQHF.

This chain joins TRBV13 and TRBJ1-4; unclear D gene. CDR1 and CDR2 (germline): PRHDT, FYEKMQ (reference sequence). The CDR3 sequence is 15 residues long. V lost 2 bases to trimming and J lost 8 bases, with 15 bases between them. CDR3 bases: TGTGCCAGCAGCTTAAGGGAACAAGTTGAGGAAAAACTGTTTTTT. This sequence encodes CASSLREQVEEKLFF.

The rearrangement joins TRBV7-2 to TRBJ2-7, with D possibly matching TRBD2 (6 bases). The V gene's germline CDR1 is SGHTA and CDR2 FQGNSA. V shed 1 base and J shed 3 bases, with 13 bases lying between them. The CDR3 has 15 residues. The DNA for the CDR3 is TGTGCCAGCAGCTTAGGCCTAGCGAGAGACTACGAGCAGTACTTC. Translation gives CASSLGLARDYEQYF.

Concerning this clone: The germline gene is not matched at one end of the junction; a read error may be the cause. The V call is TRBV28, the J call TRBJ2-2; 13 nucleotides match TRBD2. The germline V gene has CDR1 MDHEN and CDR2 SYDVKM. The CDR3 totals 17 residues. The CDR3 sequence: CAGSLWRLAGGPGELFF. The DNA of the CDR3 is TGTGCCGGCAGTTTATGGAGACTAGCGGGAGGTCCCGGGGAGCTGTTTTTT.

This chain joins TRBV4-2 and TRBJ1-2, with 9 bases aligning to TRBD1. Germline V gene sequence: CDR1 LGHNA, CDR2 YNFKEQ. The CDR3 has 15 residues. Trimming removed 1 base from V and 8 bases from J; junction bases left unmatched: 8. In DNA, the CDR3 is TGTGCCAGCAGCCAAGGTGGGGACAGGGAGAACGGCTACACCTTC. This encodes CASSQGGDRENGYTF.

The chain employs TRBV19 and TRBJ2-7; 11 bases agree with TRBD1. Per germline, CDR1 LNHDA and CDR2 SQIVND (reference sequence). J was trimmed by 2 bases and V by 5 bases; bases with no gene match: 5. The CDR3 extends over 15 amino acids. This chain's CDR3 is CASSAGTGGTYEQYF. The DNA for the CDR3 is TGTGCCAGTAGTGCCGGGACAGGGGGAACCTACGAGCAGTACTTC.

The table lists this clone with a count of one. The chain combines TRBV28 with TRBJ2-7; perhaps TRBD2 as D (6 bases). V was cut by 3 bases and J by 6 bases, with 15 bases left in between. The CDR3 is 14 residues long. CDR1 is MDHEN, CDR2 SYDVKM, per germline. The CDR3 spells CASSLLGGGVEQYF. CDR3 sequence (DNA): TGTGCCAGCAGTTTGCTAGGAGGAGGGGTCGAGCAGTACTTC.

The CDR3 region is CASSVVAGENTGELFF. The DNA of the CDR3 is TGTGCCAGCAGCGTAGTAGCGGGAGAAAACACCGGGGAGCTGTTTTTT. The J gene is TRBJ2-2, the V gene TRBV9; 9 bases map to TRBD2. The germline gives CDR1 SGDLS, CDR2 YYNGEE. The CDR3 sequence is 16 residues long. The trim removed 0 bases at V and 2 bases at J, leaving 2 bases unmatched.

This chain links TRBV6-5 with TRBJ2-5; D may be TRBD2 (6 bases). Germline V gene sequence: CDR1 MNHEY, CDR2 SVGAGI. V gave up 2 bases and J gave up 1 base, with 11 bases separating them. The CDR3 has 15 residues. In nucleotides, the CDR3 is TGTGCCAGCAGTTACCTCTCGCGGGGCCAAGAGACCCAGTACTTC. Amino acid sequence: CASSYLSRGQETQYF.

The chain recombines TRBV21-1 with TRBJ2-3. TRBV21-1 counts as a pseudogene. There are 14 residues in the CDR3. Here the CDR3 DNA reads TGTGCCAGCAGCATAACGGGGCGCACAGATACGCAGTATTTT. This translates into CASSITGRTDTQYF.

This clone appeared a single time. J is TRBJ1-2 and V is TRBV4-1, with TRBD1 as a possible D gene (6 bases). CDR3 length equals 15 residues. Trimming pared 0 bases from V and 1 base from J, leaving 9 bases between. Germline V CDR1 and CDR2: MGHRA, YSYEKL. The chain's CDR3 is CASSQERGLNYGYTF. CDR3 DNA sequence: TGCGCCAGCAGCCAAGAGCGGGGGCTTAACTATGGCTACACCTTC.

The chain carries TRBV5-4 and TRBJ1-1, with 7 bases lining up with TRBD1. The CDR3 has 14 amino acids. Germline V gene data show CDR1 as SGHNT and CDR2 as YYREEE (reference sequence). V shed 4 bases, J shed 8 bases, and the junction held 11 bases outside the gene matches. The CDR3 here is CASSGMQGEREAFF. DNA for the CDR3: TGTGCCAGCAGCGGGATGCAGGGGGAAAGGGAAGCTTTCTTT.

J is TRBJ2-1 and V is TRBV10-3; 14 bases are a match to TRBD2. The CDR3 spans 16 residues. CDR1 and CDR2 from the germline V gene are ENHRY and SYGVKD. V trimming: 4 bases; J trimming: 5 bases; junction bases outside the gene matches: 4. The CDR3 loop is CAISVGTSGRDNEQFF. The CDR3 bases are TGTGCCATCAGTGTCGGGACTAGCGGGAGAGACAATGAGCAGTTCTTC.

The rearrangement uses TRBV7-9 and TRBJ2-3; either TRBD1 or TRBD2 may supply D (7 bases each). Trimming stripped 5 bases from V and 5 bases from J, with 20 bases between. Per the germline V gene, CDR1 is SEHNR and CDR2 is FQNEAQ (reference sequence). The CDR3 is 16 amino acids. In DNA, the CDR3 is TGTGCCAGCAGCCCTGATAAGGGAGGGGGCGAAGATACGCAGTATTTT. Residues: CASSPDKGGGEDTQYF.

The sample holds one count of this clone. The J gene is TRBJ2-1, the V gene TRBV4-2; TRBD2 agrees at 13 bases. Looked up from germline, CDR1 is LGHNA and CDR2 is YNFKEQ. J lost 7 bases, V lost 4 bases, and 10 bases had no gene match. CDR3 length: 17 amino acids. The CDR3 here is CASSPPLGTSGINEQFF. The CDR3 DNA is TGTGCCAGCAGCCCGCCGTTGGGGACTAGCGGGATAAATGAGCAGTTCTTC.

The chain recombines TRBV30 with TRBJ1-6; 8 nucleotides line up with TRBD1. Trimming took 2 bases from V and 7 from J; bases not matched to a gene: 4. CDR3 length: 14 residues. Germline values: CDR1 GTSNPN, CDR2 SVGIG (reference sequence). The CDR3 loop is CAWSLRQGNSPLHF. The CDR3, as DNA: TGTGCCTGGAGTCTACGACAGGGGAATTCACCCCTCCACTTT.

This clone has a single count. This chain links TRBV5-1 with TRBJ1-6; 7 bases fit TRBD1. The CDR3 runs 16 residues. V lost 2 bases, J lost 6 bases, and 8 bases stayed unmatched. In germline, CDR1 is SGHRS, CDR2 YFSETQ. The CDR3 nucleotides are TGCGCCAGCAGCTTAGGGGGCGGAAACCCTAATTCACCCCTCCACTTT. The encoded protein is CASSLGGGNPNSPLHF. Based on the CDR3 plus reference TRBV5-1 and TRBJ1-6, the full variable domain is KAGVTQTPRYLIKTRGQQVTLSCSPISGHRSVSWYQQTPGQGLQFLFEYFSETQRNKGNFPGRFSGRQFSNSRSEMNVSTLELGDSALYLCASSLGGGNPNSPLHFGNGTRLTVT.

V and J are TRBV27 and TRBJ2-7, with unresolved D. CDR3 length: 11 residues. Per germline, CDR1 MNHEY and CDR2 SMNVEV (reference sequence). The ends were cut back, 11 bases at V and 5 bases at J, with 13 bases in the middle. The CDR3 nucleotides read TGTGCCGGTGTGGAGTCCAACGAGCAGTACTTC. It translates to CAGVESNEQYF.

This clone was found a few times. The chain couples TRBV6-2 or TRBV6-3 to TRBJ2-7; D is uncertain. The CDR3 contains 12 residues. V shed 1 base and J shed 7 bases, with 8 bases lying between them. The germline V gene encodes CDR1 MNHEY and CDR2 SVGEGT. The CDR3 here is CASSYYLGEQYF. CDR3 nucleotide sequence: TGTGCCAGCAGTTACTATTTGGGGGAGCAGTACTTC.

The chain combines TRBV6-5 with TRBJ2-1; D unclear. Germline lookup yields CDR1 MNHEY and CDR2 SVGAGI. The V end was cut by 0 bases, the J end by 6 bases, with 6 bases between. The CDR3 is 13 residues long. This chain's CDR3 is CASSYSSINEQFF. CDR3 in DNA: TGTGCCAGCAGTTACTCGAGCATCAATGAGCAGTTCTTC.

The chain combines TRBV14 with TRBJ1-3; D is possibly TRBD1 (5 bases). V was trimmed by 2 bases and J by 0 bases, leaving 8 bases between them. Germline CDR1 and CDR2: SGHDN and FVKESK. This CDR3 comprises 15 residues. CDR3 sequence (DNA): TGTGCCAGCAGCCAACGACAGTCCTCTGGAAACACCATATATTTT. As protein: CASSQRQSSGNTIYF.

The V call is TRBV7-2, the J call TRBJ2-7, with unresolved D. The V end was cut by 1 base, the J end by 6 bases, with 7 bases between. The CDR3 runs to 12 residues. Germline CDR1 and CDR2: SGHTA and FQGNSA. As DNA, the CDR3 is TGTGCCAGCAGCTTAGTTCCGGGCGAGCAGTACTTC. Amino acid sequence: CASSLVPGEQYF.

The chain is built from TRBV19 and TRBJ2-1; 7 positions agree with TRBD2. The CDR3 contains 13 residues. V lost 6 bases, J lost 6 bases, and 5 bases stayed unmatched. Germline CDR1 LNHDA, CDR2 SQIVND (reference sequence). This CDR3 is CASSPTSLNEQFF. The CDR3 nucleotides are TGTGCCAGTAGCCCGACTAGCCTCAATGAGCAGTTCTTC.

The chain employs TRBV27 and TRBJ2-2, with TRBD1 as a possible D gene (5 bases). Trimming shortened V by 2 bases and J by 5 bases, and 21 bases separated the two germline ends. CDR3 size: 18 residues. Germline values: CDR1 MNHEY, CDR2 SMNVEV (reference sequence). DNA for the CDR3: TGTGCCAGCAGTTTAATTCCAGGGAACGGCCCGAGGACCGGGGAGCTGTTTTTT. Protein product: CASSLIPGNGPRTGELFF.

By its share, this clone is medium-sized. The chain is built from TRBV10-1 and TRBJ2-7, with D perhaps assigned TRBD1 or TRBD2 (5 bases each). CDR3 length: 14 amino acids. Germline V gene lookup returns CDR1 WNHNN and CDR2 SYGVQD (reference sequence). Deletions cut 3 bases from V and 9 bases from J, with 18 bases between. CDR3 loop: CASSDDMLNGAQYF. In DNA form, the CDR3 reads TGCGCCAGCAGTGATGATATGCTAAACGGGGCGCAGTACTTC.